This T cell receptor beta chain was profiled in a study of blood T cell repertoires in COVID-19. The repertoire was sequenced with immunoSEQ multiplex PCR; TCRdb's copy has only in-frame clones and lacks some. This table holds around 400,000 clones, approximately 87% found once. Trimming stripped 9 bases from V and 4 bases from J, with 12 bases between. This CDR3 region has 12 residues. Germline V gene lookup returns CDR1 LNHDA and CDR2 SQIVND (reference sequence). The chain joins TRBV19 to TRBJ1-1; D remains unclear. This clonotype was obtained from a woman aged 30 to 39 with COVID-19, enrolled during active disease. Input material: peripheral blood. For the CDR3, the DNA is TGTGCCAGCGAATCCCCCGGCACTGAAGCTTTCTTT. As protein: CASESPGTEAFF.